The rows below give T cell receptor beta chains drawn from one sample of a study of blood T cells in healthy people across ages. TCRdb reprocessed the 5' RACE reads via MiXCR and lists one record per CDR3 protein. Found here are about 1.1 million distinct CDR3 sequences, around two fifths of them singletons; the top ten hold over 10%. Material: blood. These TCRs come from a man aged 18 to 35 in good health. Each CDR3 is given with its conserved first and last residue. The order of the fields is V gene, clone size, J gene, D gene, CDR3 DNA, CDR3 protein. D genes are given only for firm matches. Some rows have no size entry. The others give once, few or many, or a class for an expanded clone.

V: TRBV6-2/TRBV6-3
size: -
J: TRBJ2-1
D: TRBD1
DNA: TGTGCCAGCACCGGCCGGGGACAGGGCAATGAGCAGTTCTTC
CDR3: CASTGRGQGNEQFF

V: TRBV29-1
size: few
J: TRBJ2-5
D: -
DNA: TGCAGCGTTGCTCCGGGGGCCGAGACCCAGTACTTC
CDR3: CSVAPGAETQYF

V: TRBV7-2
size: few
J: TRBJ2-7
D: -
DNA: TGTGCCAGCAGCTTAGGCTTCGCCACCGAGCAGTACTTC
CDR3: CASSLGFATEQYF

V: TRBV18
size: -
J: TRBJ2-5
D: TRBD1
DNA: TGTGCCAGCTCACCAGATCAAGGGGGCGAGACCCAGTACTTC
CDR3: CASSPDQGGETQYF

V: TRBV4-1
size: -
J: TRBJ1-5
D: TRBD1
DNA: TGCGCCAGCAGCCGAGGACAGGACGGTCAGCCCCAGCATTTT
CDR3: CASSRGQDGQPQHF

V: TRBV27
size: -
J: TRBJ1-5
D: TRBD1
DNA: TGTGCCAGCAGTTACAGGGGACGGGCCAATCAGCCCCAGCATTTT
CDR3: CASSYRGRANQPQHF

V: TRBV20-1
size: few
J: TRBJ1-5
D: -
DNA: TGCAGTGCGATAAGGGGTGGCAATCAGCCCCAGCATTTT
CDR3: CSAIRGGNQPQHF

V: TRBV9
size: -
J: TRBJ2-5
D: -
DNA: TGTGCCAGCAGCTCAGCCCTGGTGGAGGCAACCGACAATGAGCAGTACTTC
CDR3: CASSSALVEATDNEQYF

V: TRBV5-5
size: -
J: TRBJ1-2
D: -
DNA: TGTGCTAGCAGCTTGGTTACAGCCTCCTACGGCTACACCTTC
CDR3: CASSLVTASYGYTF

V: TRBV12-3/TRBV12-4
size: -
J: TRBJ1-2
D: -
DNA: TGTGCCAGCAGTGTTAGTGGAAGCAACTATGGCTACACCTTC
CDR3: CASSVSGSNYGYTF

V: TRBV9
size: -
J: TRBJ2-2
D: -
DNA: TGTGCCAGCAGCTCAACAGGGTCGGGCACCGGGGCGCTGTTTTTT
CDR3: CASSSTGSGTGALFF

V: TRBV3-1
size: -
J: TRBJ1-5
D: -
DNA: TGTGCCAGCGGCCAACATGGTAGCAATCAGCCCCAGCATTTT
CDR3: CASGQHGSNQPQHF

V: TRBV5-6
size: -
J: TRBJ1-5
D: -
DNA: TGTGCCAGCAGCTTTCGGTCTAGCAATCAGCCCCAGCATTTT
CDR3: CASSFRSSNQPQHF

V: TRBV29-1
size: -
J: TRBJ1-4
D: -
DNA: TGCAGCGTTGAAGGAGGGGCTAATGAAAAACTGTTTTTT
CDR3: CSVEGGANEKLFF

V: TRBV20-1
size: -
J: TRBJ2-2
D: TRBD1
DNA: TGCAGTGCTAGGACAGGGGGCAGCACCGGGGAGCTGTTTTTT
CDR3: CSARTGGSTGELFF

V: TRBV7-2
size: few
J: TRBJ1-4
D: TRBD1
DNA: TGTGCCAGCAGCCTAACAGGGGAGGGTGAAAAACTGTTTTTT
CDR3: CASSLTGEGEKLFF

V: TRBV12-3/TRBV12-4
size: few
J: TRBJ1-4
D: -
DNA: TGTGCCAGCAGTTCTCGGGGGCAGCGACTGTTTTTT
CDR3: CASSSRGQRLFF

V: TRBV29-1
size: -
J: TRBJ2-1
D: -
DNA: TGCAGCGAGAAAGGAGGGTGGGGGGAGACCCAGTTCTTC
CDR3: CSEKGGWGETQFF

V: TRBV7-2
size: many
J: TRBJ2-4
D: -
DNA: TGTGCCAGCAGCTCCTTTCGACAGGATGGGCCAAAAAACATTCAGTACTTC
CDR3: CASSSFRQDGPKNIQYF

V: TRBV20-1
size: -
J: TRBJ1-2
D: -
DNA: TGCAGTGCTAGAGATCTACGGCCGGCGGGCTACACCTTC
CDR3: CSARDLRPAGYTF

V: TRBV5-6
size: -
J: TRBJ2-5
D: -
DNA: TGTGCCAGCAGCTTTGGACACCTGGAGGAGACCCAGTACTTC
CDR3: CASSFGHLEETQYF

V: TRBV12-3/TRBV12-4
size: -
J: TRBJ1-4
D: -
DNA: TGTGCCAGCAGTCCCACCGGGCCAATAAGCAAACTGTTTTTT
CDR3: CASSPTGPISKLFF

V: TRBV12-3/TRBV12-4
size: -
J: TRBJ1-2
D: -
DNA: TGTGCCAGCAGTCAGGGACCGACTCGGAGCTACACCTTC
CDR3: CASSQGPTRSYTF

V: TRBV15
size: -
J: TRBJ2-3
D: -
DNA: TGTGCCACCAGCAGAGATGGGGCAGATACGCAGTATTTT
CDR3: CATSRDGADTQYF

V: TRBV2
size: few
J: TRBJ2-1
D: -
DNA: TGTGCCAGCAGAAGCATAGGGTCGAATGAGCAGTTCTTC
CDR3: CASRSIGSNEQFF

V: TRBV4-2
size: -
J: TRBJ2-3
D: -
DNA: TGTGCCAGCAGCTCCCAGGAAGGTACGCAGTATTTT
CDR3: CASSSQEGTQYF

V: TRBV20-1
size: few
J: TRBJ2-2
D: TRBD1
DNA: TGCAGTGCGGGAAGGGACAGTAGTGTAACCGGGGAGCTGTTTTTT
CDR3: CSAGRDSSVTGELFF

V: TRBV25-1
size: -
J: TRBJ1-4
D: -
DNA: TGTGCCAGCAGTGAGAATCCAGAAAAACTGTTTTTT
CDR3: CASSENPEKLFF

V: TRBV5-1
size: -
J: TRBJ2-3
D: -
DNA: TGCGCCAGCAGCTTGGGGGGGCTGTATCACATGGATACGCAGTATTTT
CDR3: CASSLGGLYHMDTQYF

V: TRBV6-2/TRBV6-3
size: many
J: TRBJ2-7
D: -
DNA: TGTGCCAGCAGTTACTCGACCTCCTACGAGCAGTACTTC
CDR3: CASSYSTSYEQYF

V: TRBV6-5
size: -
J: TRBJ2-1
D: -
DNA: TGTGCCAGCAGGACCCCCGGTAATGAGCAGTTCTTC
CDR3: CASRTPGNEQFF

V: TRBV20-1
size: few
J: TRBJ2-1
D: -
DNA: TGCAGTGCCGAGAAGGATGAGCAGTTCTTC
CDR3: CSAEKDEQFF

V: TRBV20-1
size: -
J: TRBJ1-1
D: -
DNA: TGCAGTGCTAGGCCTGACAGGAACACTGAAGCTTTCTTT
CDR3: CSARPDRNTEAFF

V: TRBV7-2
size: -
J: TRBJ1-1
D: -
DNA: TGTGCCAGCAGCTTAGAAGGGTTAAAGAACACTGAAGCTTTCTTT
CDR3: CASSLEGLKNTEAFF

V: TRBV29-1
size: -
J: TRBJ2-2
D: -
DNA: TGCAGCTACTGGGACACCGGGGAGCTGTTTTTT
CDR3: CSYWDTGELFF

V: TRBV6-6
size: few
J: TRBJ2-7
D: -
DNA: TGTGTAACAGGGACCTACAATGAGCAGTACTTC
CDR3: CVTGTYNEQYF

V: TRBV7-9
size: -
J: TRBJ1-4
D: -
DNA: TGTGCCAGCAGCTTTGTTCTCGGGGAAAAACTGTTTTTT
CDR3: CASSFVLGEKLFF

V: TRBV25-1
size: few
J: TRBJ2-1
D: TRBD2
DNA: TGTGCCAGCAGTGTTCTTAGCGGGGGGGCCGGGAATGAGCAGTTCTTC
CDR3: CASSVLSGGAGNEQFF

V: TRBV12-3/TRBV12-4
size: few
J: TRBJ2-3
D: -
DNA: TGTGCCAGCAGTTTAGGTGTATCACAGCCAGATGCGCAGTATTTT
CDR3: CASSLGVSQPDAQYF

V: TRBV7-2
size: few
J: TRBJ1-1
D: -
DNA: TGTGCCAGCAGCTCCTTGACAGAAACAAACACTGAAGCTTTCTTT
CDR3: CASSSLTETNTEAFF

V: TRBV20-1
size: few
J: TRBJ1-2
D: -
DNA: TGCAGTGCTAAGACCGCCCCCCTTGGCTACACCTTC
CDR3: CSAKTAPLGYTF

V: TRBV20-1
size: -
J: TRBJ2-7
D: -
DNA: TGCAGTGCCACCCAGGAGCTCTCCTACAATGAGCAGTACTTC
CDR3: CSATQELSYNEQYF

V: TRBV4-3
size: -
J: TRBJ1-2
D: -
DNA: TGCGCCAGCAGCCAAGATCGTAGGATTCGATATGGCTACACCTTC
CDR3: CASSQDRRIRYGYTF

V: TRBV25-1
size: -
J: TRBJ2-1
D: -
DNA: TGTGCCAGTAGTGAATTTAGGTCTCACCACAATGAGCAGTTCTTC
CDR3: CASSEFRSHHNEQFF

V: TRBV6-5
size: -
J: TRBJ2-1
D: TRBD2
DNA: TGTGCCAGCAGTCACCGACTAGCGGAGGCTATAGAGAATGAGCAGTTCTTC
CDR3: CASSHRLAEAIENEQFF

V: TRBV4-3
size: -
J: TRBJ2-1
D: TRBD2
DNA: TGCGCCAGCAGCTTTGGCCTAGCGGGGGCCTACGAGCAGTTCTTC
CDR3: CASSFGLAGAYEQFF

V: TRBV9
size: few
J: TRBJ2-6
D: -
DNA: TGTGCCAGCAGCGTAGACCCGAAAAGACTATCTGGGGCCAACGTCCTGACTTTC
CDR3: CASSVDPKRLSGANVLTF

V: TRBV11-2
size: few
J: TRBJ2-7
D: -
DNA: TGTGCCAGCAGCTTACCCTCCCCCGATAGCGAGCAGTACTTC
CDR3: CASSLPSPDSEQYF

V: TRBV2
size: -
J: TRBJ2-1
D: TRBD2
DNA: TGTGCCAGGGACCAGCGGGGGCAGGACAATGAGCAGTTCTTC
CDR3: CARDQRGQDNEQFF

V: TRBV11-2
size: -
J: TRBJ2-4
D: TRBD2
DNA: TGTGCCAGCAGCTCCCTAGCGGGTACGATGGGGCAGTACTTC
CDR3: CASSSLAGTMGQYF

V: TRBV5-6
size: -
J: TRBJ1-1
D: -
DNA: TGTGCCAGCACTACCGTACGCGGAACTGAAGCTTTCTTT
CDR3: CASTTVRGTEAFF

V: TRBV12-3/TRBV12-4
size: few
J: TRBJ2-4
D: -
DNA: TGTGCCAGCAGTCCCCGGCAGGGTGCCATTCAGTACTTC
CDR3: CASSPRQGAIQYF

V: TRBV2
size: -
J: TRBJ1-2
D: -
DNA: TGTGTCTCGAGGGGAGGAACGGCGAACTATGGCTACACCTTC
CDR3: CVSRGGTANYGYTF

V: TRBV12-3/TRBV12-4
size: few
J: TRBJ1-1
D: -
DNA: TGTGCCAGCAGTTTAGTTCCAGGGTTAAACACTGAAGCTTTCTTT
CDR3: CASSLVPGLNTEAFF